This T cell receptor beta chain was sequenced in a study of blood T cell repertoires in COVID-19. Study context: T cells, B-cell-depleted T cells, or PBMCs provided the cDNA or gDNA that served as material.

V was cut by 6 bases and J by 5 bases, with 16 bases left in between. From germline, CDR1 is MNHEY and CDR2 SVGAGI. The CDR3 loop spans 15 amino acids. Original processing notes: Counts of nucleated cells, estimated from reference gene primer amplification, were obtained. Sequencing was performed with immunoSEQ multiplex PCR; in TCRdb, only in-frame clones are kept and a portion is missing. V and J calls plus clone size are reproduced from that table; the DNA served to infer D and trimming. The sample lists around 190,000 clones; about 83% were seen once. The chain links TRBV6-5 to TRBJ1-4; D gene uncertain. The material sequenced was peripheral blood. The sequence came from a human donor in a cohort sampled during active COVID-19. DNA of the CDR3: TGTGCCAGCAGGTCAGGTTTGGCCAGGAATGAAAAACTGTTTTTT. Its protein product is CASRSGLARNEKLFF.